The 9 T cell receptor beta chains in this list originate from one sample, sequenced in a study of blood T cell repertoires in COVID-19 (TCRdb year 2020). The library was produced with the immunoSEQ multiplex PCR assay. The source is immuneACCESS, and TCRdb retained only in-frame sequences with V and J called. Part of the clones is not carried over; for the studies checked, unresolved V genes explain less than half of this, and the remainder is unexplained. The sample contains over 200,000 clones, roughly 85% of them found a single time. The ten largest clonotypes hold less than 14% of the sample. Source material: PBMCs or T cells enriched from blood (not recorded which). The receptors derive from a man aged 30-40 years who had recovered from COVID-19.

The chain has TRBV4-2 and TRBJ1-1; the D is unclear. V lost 0 bases to trimming and J lost 3 bases, with 14 bases between them. Looked up from germline, CDR1 is LGHNA and CDR2 is YNFKEQ. The CDR3 consists of 16 residues. The CDR3, as DNA: TGTGCCAGCAGCCAAGATGGATTACCCGGGGACACTGAAGCTTTCTTT. Translation: CASSQDGLPGDTEAFF.

As regards this clone: One end of the junction varies from germline; a read error may be responsible. Additional DNA sequences in this sample encode the identical CDR3. The V and J genes are TRBV20-1 and TRBJ2-7; TRBD1 might be the D (5 bases). This CDR3 comprises 11 residues. CDR1 is DFQATT, CDR2 SNEGSKA, per germline (reference sequence). The DNA of the CDR3 is TGCAGTGCTCGAGACAGCTACGAGCAGTACTTC. Translated, it gives CSARDSYEQYF.

The genes are TRBV6-5 and TRBJ2-2, with TRBD2 identical over 8 bases. CDR1 is MNHEY and CDR2 is SVGAGI in the germline V gene. The junction had 8 bases not matched to a gene; V was cut back by 2 bases and J by 6 bases. This CDR3 is 16 amino acids long. This CDR3 is CASSYSGGLAPGELFF. In DNA, the CDR3 is TGTGCCAGCAGTTACAGTGGAGGACTAGCCCCCGGGGAGCTGTTTTTT.

The chain has TRBV6-2 or TRBV6-3 and TRBJ1-1; weak D call: TRBD1 (6 bases). CDR1 and CDR2 from the germline V gene are MNHEY and SVGEGT. Trimming cost V 4 bases and J 5 bases, with 11 bases left between them. The length of the CDR3 is 13 residues. In nucleotides, the CDR3 is TGTGCCAGCAGTTCCACAGGGCGGACTGAAGCTTTCTTT. Translating it yields CASSSTGRTEAFF.

V and J are TRBV28 and TRBJ2-7, with D uncertain. V was trimmed by 10 bases and J by 3 bases, leaving 10 bases between them. Germline V gene data show CDR1 as MDHEN and CDR2 as SYDVKM. The CDR3 extends over 11 amino acids. CDR3 DNA: TGTGCCATCGGTGACTTCTACGAGCAGTACTTC. Translation gives CAIGDFYEQYF.

The gene calls are TRBV28 and TRBJ1-2; the match to TRBD1 covers 10 bases. Germline assignment: CDR1 MDHEN and CDR2 SYDVKM. The trim removed 8 bases at V and 9 bases at J, leaving 12 bases unmatched. This CDR3 contains 14 residues. DNA of the CDR3: TGTGCCAGCGTGACCCAGGGACAGGGGCCAAGCTACACCTTC. Translated: CASVTQGQGPSYTF.

In its sample, this clone was seen a few times. J is TRBJ2-2 and V is TRBV27, with 7 bases lining up with TRBD1. This CDR3 is built from 16 residues. The V gene end was trimmed by 7 bases and the J gene end by 5 bases; junction bases not matched to a gene: 13. Germline V lookup: CDR1 MNHEY, CDR2 SMNVEV (reference sequence). The CDR3 coding sequence is TGTGCCAGCACTCGAACCGGGACAGAATTTACCGGGGAGCTGTTTTTT. It yields the protein CASTRTGTEFTGELFF.

In nucleotides, the CDR3 is TGTGCCAGCAGCCGACGGGAACTTGGAAACACCATATATTTT. Translated: CASSRRELGNTIYF. V usage is TRBV11-1 and J usage is TRBJ1-3; D call uncertain. CDR1 SGHAT and CDR2 FQDESV come from the germline V gene (reference sequence). The CDR3 totals 14 residues. V was pared by 5 bases and J by 3 bases, with 11 bases between.

The chain uses TRBV2 and TRBJ2-7, with D perhaps TRBD1 (6 bases). V was shortened by 8 bases and J by 3 bases, with 14 bases between the two germline ends. Germline lookup yields CDR1 SNHLY and CDR2 FYNNEI. The CDR3 has 13 residues. The CDR3 region is CASSTQGFYEQYF. CDR3 nucleotide sequence: TGTGCCAGCTCCACACAGGGTTTCTACGAGCAGTACTTC.